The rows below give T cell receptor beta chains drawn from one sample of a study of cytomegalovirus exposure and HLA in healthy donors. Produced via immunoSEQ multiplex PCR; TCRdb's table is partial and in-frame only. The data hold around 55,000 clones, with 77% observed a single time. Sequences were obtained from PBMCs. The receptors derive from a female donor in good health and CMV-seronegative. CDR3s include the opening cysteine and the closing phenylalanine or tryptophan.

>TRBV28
CATSSGQTPYEQYF
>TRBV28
CASSFAGLNEKLFF
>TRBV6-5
CASSPGGSTDTQYF
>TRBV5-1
CASSLQHGGNSPLHF
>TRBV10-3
CAITPTGTHSYEQYF
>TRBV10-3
CAISGSHSNQPQHF
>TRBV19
CASSTKELRDSPLHF
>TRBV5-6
CASSFGDSRNLIHGYTF
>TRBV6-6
CASSHPQGRNYGYTF
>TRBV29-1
CSVEVGGTGNQPQHF
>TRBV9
CASSVQGDVTEAFF
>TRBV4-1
CASSLDQGQPQHF
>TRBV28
CASSLPGSPLHF
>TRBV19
CASSAGRAVGELFF
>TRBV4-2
CASSHRLAGASYNEQFF
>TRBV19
CASSQAGLAEASTDTQYF
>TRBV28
CASFAGGHSYNEQFF
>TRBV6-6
CASRTPGLSSDEQYF
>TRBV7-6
CASSLGRVNSPLHF
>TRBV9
CASSSGTVQETQYF
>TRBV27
CATGLTQPQHF
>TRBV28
CASSFSGGGPYEQYF
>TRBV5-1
CASSLGAGLYEQYF
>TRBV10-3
CAISEFPGGPGYGYTF
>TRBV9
CASSVTSGGVNEQFF
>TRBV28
CASSSGQGAPDTQYF
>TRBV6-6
CASSYLPQGASYEQHF
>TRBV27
CASSSQRGDRLETQYF
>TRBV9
CASSVGGDLSAVYEQYF
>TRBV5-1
CASSASGGPNQETQYF
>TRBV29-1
CSVEVATGRYEQYF
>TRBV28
CASSFLAGTDTQYF
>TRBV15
CATLSQGSQETQYF
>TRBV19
CASSGGGAGNFGELFF
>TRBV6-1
CASSEGSGLNEKLFF
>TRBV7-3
CASSLMGTSGVNEQFF
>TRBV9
CASSVDWGTTNTGELFF
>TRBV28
CASSLGGLYGYTF
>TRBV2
CASRSQSVNEQFF
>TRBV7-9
CASSPPRYSYEQYF
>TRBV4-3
CASSQEGRGPNTGELFF
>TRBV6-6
CASSTPGTSGSYEQFF
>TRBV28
CASSLLGSHNEQFF
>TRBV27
CASSSPRLAGGPGDEQFF
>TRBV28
CASSISGSSYNEQFF
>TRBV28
CASSLGPHRGRVEAFF
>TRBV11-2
CASSLVRSNSPLHF
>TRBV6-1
CASKSGTGFTDTQYF
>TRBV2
CASSEIAGSYEQYF
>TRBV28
CASSFLSRNEQFF
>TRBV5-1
CASSLQTAQETQYF
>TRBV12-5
CASGLVNGGQETQYF
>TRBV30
CAWSFDRIYGYTF
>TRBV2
CASSEGRTGNTEAFF